This T cell receptor (beta chain) was retrieved from a study of T cell changes during pregnancy in multiple sclerosis. CDR1 and CDR2 (germline): MNHNS, SASEGT. The CDR3 length is 11 residues. The V end was cut by 7 bases, the J end by 3 bases, with 6 bases between. Sequencing used immunoSEQ multiplex PCR; TCRdb keeps in-frame clones, though not all of them. The sample includes 65,000 to 85,000 clones, about nine tenths of them seen just once. The genes are TRBV6-1 and TRBJ1-2; D is undetermined. The TCR was taken from a female donor with multiple sclerosis, enrolled in a pregnancy study. The sequencing used CD4+ T cells from peripheral blood mononuclear cells, collected after pregnancy. CDR3 coding DNA: TGTGCCAGCACGAGGGACTATGGCTACACCTTC. Translation gives CASTRDYGYTF.